This T cell receptor beta chain was observed in a study of ipilimumab plus nivolumab after autologous stem cell transplantation. Repertoires were generated with immunoSEQ multiplex PCR, while TCRdb's copy carries only in-frame clones and drops some. The table includes about 15,000 clones, 65% to 85% detected once. The CDR3 is 12 amino acids. CDR1 is MNHNY, CDR2 SVGAGI, per germline (reference sequence). J gave up 2 bases and V 11 bases, and 3 bases lay outside the gene matches. The V gene is TRBV6-6, the J gene TRBJ1-1, with 9 bases matching TRBD1. The sample in question was PBMCs, obtained in a trial of ipilimumab plus nivolumab as post-transplant consolidation. The receptor comes from a male donor with primary mediastinal lymphoma. In nucleotides, the CDR3 is TGTGCCGGGGGACAGGGCAACACTGAAGCTTTCTTT. Residues: CAGGQGNTEAFF.